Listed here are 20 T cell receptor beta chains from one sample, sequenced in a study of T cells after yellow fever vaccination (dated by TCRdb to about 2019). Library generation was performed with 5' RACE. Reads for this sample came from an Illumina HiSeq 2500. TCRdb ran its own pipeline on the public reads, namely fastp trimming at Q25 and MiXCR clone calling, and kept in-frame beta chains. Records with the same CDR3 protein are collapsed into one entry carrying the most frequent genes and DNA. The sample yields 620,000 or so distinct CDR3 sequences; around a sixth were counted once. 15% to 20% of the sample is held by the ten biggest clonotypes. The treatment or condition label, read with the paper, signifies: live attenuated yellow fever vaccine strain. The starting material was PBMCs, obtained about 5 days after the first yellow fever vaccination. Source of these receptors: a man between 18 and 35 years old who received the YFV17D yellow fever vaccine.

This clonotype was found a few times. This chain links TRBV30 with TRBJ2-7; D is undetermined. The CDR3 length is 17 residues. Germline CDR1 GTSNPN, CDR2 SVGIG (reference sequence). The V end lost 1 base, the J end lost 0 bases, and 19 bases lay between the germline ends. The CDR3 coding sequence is TGTGCCTGGAGTGACCAACACGTCGATTTCAGCTCCTACGAGCAGTACTTC. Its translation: CAWSDQHVDFSSYEQYF.

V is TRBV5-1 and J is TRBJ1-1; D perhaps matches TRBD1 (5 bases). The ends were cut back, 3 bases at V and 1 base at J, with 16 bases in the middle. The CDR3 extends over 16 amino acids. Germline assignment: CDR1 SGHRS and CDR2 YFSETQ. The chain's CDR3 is CASSSLVGRTNTEAFF. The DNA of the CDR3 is TGCGCCAGCAGCTCCCTTGTGGGACGGACGAACACTGAAGCTTTCTTT.

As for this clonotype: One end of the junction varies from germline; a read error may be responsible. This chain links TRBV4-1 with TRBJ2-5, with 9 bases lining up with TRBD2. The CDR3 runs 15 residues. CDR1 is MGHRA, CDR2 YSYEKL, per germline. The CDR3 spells CAGSQNIAGEETQYF. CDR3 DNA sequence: TGCGCCGGCAGCCAAAATATAGCGGGGGAAGAGACCCAGTACTTC.

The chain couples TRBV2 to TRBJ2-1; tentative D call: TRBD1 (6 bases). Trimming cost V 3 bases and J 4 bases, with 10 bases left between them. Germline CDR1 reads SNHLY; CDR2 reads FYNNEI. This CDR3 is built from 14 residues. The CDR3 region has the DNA TGTGCCAGCAGTGAGTACAGGGAGTACAATGAGCAGTTCTTC. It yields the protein CASSEYREYNEQFF.

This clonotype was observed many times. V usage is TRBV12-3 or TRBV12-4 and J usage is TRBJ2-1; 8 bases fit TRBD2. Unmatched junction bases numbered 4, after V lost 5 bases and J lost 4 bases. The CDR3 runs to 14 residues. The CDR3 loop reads CASSPSGSYNEQFF. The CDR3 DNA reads TGTGCCAGCAGTCCTAGCGGGTCTTACAATGAGCAGTTCTTC.

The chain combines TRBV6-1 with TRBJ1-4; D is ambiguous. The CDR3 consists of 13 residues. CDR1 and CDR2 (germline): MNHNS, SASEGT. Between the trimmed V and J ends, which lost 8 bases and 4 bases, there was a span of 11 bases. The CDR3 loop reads CASSAGHNEKLFF. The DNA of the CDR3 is TGTGCCAGCTCGGCGGGCCATAATGAAAAACTGTTTTTT.

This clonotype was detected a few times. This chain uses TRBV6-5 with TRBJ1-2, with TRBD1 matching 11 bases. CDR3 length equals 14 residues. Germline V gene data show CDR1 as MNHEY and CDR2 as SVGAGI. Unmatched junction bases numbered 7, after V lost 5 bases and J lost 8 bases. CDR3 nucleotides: TGTGCCAGCAGTCTGGGACAGGGGGAGGGAGGCTACACCTTC. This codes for CASSLGQGEGGYTF.

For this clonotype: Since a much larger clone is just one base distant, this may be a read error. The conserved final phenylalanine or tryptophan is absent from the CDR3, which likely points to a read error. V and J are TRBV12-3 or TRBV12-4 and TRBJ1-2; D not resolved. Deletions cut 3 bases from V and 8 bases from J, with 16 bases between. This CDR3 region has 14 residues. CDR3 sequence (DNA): TGTGCCAGCAGTTTGAGACACCTAGATCTGGGCTACACCCTC. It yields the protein CASSLRHLDLGYTL.

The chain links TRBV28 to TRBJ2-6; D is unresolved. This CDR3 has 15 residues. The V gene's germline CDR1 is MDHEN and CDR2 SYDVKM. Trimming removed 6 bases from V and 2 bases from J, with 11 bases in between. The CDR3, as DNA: TGTGCCAGCAGCACCTCCTGGCCTGGGGCCAACGTCCTGACTTTC. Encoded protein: CASSTSWPGANVLTF.

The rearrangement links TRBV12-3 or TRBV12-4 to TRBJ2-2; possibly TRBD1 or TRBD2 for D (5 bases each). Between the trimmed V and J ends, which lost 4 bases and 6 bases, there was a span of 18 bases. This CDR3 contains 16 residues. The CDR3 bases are TGTGCCAGCAGTTACCACCCCCGGGACGGGGCCGGGGAGCTGTTTTTT. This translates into CASSYHPRDGAGELFF.

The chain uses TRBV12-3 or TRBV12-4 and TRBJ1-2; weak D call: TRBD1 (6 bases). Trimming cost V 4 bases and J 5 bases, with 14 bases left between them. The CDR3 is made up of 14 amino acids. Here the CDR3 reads CASSWAYRVYGYTF. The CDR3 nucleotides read TGTGCCAGCAGTTGGGCTTACAGGGTATATGGCTACACCTTC.

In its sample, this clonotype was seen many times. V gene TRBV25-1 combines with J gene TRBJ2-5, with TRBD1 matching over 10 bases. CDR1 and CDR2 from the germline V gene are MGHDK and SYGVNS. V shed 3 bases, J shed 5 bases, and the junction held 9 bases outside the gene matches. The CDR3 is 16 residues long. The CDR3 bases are TGTGCCAGCAGTGATCTAACCGGGACAGGGGTCGAGACCCAGTACTTC. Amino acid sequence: CASSDLTGTGVETQYF.

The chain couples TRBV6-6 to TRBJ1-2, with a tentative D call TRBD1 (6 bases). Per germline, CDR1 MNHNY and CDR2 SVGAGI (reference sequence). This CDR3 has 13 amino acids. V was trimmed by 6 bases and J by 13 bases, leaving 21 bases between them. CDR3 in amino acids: CASSLDRTFVGTF. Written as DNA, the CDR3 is TGTGCCAGCAGCCTCGACAGGACCTTCGTGGGCACCTTC.

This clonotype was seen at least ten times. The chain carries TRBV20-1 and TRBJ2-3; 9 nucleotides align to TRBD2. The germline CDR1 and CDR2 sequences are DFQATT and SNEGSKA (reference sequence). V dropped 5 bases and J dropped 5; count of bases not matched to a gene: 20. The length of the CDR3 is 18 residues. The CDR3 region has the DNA TGCAGTGCTCCCCGTGGACTAGCGTTGGGCCTAGGGAAAGATACGCAGTATTTT. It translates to CSAPRGLALGLGKDTQYF.

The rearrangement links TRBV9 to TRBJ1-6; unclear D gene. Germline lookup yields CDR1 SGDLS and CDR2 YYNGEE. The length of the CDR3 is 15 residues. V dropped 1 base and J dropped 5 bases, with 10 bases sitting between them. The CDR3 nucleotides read TGTGCCAGCAGCGTACAGGCGGTCGATAATTCACCCCTCCACTTT. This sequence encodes CASSVQAVDNSPLHF.

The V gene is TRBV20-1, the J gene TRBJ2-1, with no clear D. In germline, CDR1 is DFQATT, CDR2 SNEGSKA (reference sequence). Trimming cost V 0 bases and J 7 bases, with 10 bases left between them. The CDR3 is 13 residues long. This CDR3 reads CSARDKASNEQFF. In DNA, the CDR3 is TGCAGTGCTAGAGATAAAGCCAGTAATGAGCAGTTCTTC.

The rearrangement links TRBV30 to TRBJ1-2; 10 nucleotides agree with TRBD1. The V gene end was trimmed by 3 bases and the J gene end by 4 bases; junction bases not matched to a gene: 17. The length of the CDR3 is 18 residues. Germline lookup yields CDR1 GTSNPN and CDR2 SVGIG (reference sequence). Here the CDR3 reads CAWSVTGTGAPSFYGYTF. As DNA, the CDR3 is TGTGCCTGGAGCGTCACCGGGACAGGGGCCCCCTCTTTCTATGGCTACACCTTC.

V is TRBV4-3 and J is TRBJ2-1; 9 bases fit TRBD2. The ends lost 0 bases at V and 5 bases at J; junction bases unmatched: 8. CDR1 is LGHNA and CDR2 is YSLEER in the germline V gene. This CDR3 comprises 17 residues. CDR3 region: CASSQDASGDSDNEQFF. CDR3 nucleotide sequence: TGCGCCAGCAGCCAAGATGCTAGCGGGGATTCTGACAATGAGCAGTTCTTC.

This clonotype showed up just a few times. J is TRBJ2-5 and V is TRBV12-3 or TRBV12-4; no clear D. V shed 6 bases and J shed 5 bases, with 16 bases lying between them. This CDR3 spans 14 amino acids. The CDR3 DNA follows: TGTGCCAGCAGCCCCGAAGCCCGGGCTGAGACCCAGTACTTC. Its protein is CASSPEARAETQYF.

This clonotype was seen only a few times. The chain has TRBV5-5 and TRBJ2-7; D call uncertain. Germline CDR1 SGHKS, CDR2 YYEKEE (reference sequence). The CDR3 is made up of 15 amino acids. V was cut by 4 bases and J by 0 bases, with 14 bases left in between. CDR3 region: CASSPTDRSSYEQYV. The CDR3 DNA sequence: TGTGCCAGCAGCCCGACCGATAGGAGCTCCTACGAGCAGTACGTC.